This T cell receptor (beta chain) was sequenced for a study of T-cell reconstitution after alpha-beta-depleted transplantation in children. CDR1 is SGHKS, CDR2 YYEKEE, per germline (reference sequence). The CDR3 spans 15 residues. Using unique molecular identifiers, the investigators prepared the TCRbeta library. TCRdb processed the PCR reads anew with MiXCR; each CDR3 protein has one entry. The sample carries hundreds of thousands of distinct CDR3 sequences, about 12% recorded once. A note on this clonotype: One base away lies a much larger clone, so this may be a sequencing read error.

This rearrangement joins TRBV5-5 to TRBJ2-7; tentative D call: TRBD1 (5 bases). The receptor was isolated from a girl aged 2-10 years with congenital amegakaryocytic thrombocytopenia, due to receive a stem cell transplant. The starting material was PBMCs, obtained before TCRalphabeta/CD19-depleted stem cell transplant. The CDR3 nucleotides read TGTGCCAGCGGCTTGGCCGCGACAGTGTCCTACGAGCAGTACTTC. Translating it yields CASGLAATVSYEQYF.